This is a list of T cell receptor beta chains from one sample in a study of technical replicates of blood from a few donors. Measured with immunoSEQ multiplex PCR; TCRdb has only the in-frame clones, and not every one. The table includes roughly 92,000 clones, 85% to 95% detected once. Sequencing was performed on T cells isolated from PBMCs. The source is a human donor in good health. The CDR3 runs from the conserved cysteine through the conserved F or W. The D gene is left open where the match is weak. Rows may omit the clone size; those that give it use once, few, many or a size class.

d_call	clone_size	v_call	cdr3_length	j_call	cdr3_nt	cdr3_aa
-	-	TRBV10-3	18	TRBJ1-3	TGTGCCATCAGTGACCCCAAAGCGGGGGTTGGCTCTGGAAACACCATATATTTT	CAISDPKAGVGSGNTIYF
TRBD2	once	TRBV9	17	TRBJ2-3	TGTGCCAGCAGCGTATGGTCTGGGCGGGAGGCCACAGATACGCAGTATTTT	CASSVWSGREATDTQYF
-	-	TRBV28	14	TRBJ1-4	TGTGCCAGCAGTTGGCCCCAGGGCGGCGAAAAACTGTTTTTT	CASSWPQGGEKLFF
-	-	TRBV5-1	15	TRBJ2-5	TGCGCCAGCAGCTTGGAACAGGGTAGGCAAGAGACCCAGTACTTC	CASSLEQGRQETQYF
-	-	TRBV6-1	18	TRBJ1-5	TGTGCCAGCAGTGATTTTGGGGTAGGGAGGTTTAGCAATCAGCCCCAGCATTTT	CASSDFGVGRFSNQPQHF
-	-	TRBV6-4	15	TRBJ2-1	TGTGCCAGCAGTGCTGAGGGAGGGGGGTACAATGAGCAGTTCTTC	CASSAEGGGYNEQFF
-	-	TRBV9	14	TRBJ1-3	TGTGCCAGCAGCGTCCGGGACACTGGAAACACCATATATTTT	CASSVRDTGNTIYF
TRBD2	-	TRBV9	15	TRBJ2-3	TGTGCCAGCAGCGCCCGGACTAGCATTGCAGATACGCAGTATTTT	CASSARTSIADTQYF
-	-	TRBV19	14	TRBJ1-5	TGTGCCAGTAGCCCGGCAGGGGTTGTGCAGCCCCAGCATTTT	CASSPAGVVQPQHF
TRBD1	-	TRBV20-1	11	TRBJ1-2	TGCAGTGTATCAGGGGGCCAAGGCTACACCTTC	CSVSGGQGYTF
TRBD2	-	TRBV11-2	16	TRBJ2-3	TGTGCCAGCAGCGGTCAACCGGGACTAGCGGGAGGGGGGCAGTATTTT	CASSGQPGLAGGGQYF
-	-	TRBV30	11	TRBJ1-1	TGTGCCTGGAGGAGGAACACTGAAGCTTTCTTT	CAWRRNTEAFF
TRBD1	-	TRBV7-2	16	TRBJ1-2	TGTGCCAGCAGCTTGACGGACAGGGGGTATAACTATGGCTACACCTTC	CASSLTDRGYNYGYTF
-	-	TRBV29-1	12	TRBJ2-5	TGCAGCGCTGAGACAGGTCGAGAGACCCAGTACTTC	CSAETGRETQYF
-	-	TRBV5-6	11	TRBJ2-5	TGTGCCAGCAGCTACGGAGAGACCCAGTACTTC	CASSYGETQYF
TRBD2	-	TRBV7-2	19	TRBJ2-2	TGTGCCAGCAGCTTCGGGACTAGCGGGAGTCTACCGAACACCGGGGAGCTGTTTTTT	CASSFGTSGSLPNTGELFF
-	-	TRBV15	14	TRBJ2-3	TGTGCCACCAGCAGAGATCTAGCCACAGATACGCAGTATTTT	CATSRDLATDTQYF
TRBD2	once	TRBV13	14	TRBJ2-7	TGTGCCAGCAGGAGAGGACTAGCGGGAGTCGAGCAGTACTTC	CASRRGLAGVEQYF
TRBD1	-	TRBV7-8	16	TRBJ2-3	TGTGCCAGCAGCTTAGCGAGACAGGGGGCCTACGATACGCAGTATTTT	CASSLARQGAYDTQYF
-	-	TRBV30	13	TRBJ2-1	TGTGCCTGGAGTGTGCTAGTAAGGGGTGAGCAGTTCTTC	CAWSVLVRGEQFF
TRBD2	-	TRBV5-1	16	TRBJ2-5	TGCGCCAGCAGCTTGTGGTCTGGCGGGAGGGAAGAGACCCAGTACTTC	CASSLWSGGREETQYF
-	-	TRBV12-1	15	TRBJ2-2	TGTGCCAGCAGCTTTAGCGCCTCGAACACCGGGGAGCTGTTTTTT	CASSFSASNTGELFF
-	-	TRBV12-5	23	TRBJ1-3	TGTGCTAGTGGTTTGGTACTTTCTGGAGACAGCCGTCGCGACCTTAGCTCTGGAAACACCATATATTTT	CASGLVLSGDSRRDLSSGNTIYF
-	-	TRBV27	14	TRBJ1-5	TGTGCCAGCAGTTTTACGGGGAGCAATCAGCCCCAGCATTTT	CASSFTGSNQPQHF
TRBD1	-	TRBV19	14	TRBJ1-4	TGTGCCAGTCGTCCGGGACAGTCAAACGAAAAACTGTTTTTT	CASRPGQSNEKLFF
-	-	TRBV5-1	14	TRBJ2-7	TGCGCCAGCAGCCCCGTTCAGGGTAACTACGAGCAGTACTTC	CASSPVQGNYEQYF
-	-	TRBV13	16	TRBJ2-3	TGTGCCAGCAGCTCCGGACTTTTACCTAGCACAGATACGCAGTATTTT	CASSSGLLPSTDTQYF
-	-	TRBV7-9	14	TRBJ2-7	TGTGCCAGCAGCTCCGTCTCTAGTGGCAACGAGCAGTACTTC	CASSSVSSGNEQYF
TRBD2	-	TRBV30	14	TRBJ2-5	TGTGCCTGGGGGACTAGCGGGGGCCAAGAGACCCAGTACTTC	CAWGTSGGQETQYF
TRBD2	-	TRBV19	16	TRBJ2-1	TGTGCCAGTAGCGTATCGTGGCTAGCGGCCTACAATGAGCAGTTCTTC	CASSVSWLAAYNEQFF
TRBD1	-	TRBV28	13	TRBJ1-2	TGTGCCAGCAGACAGGGGGCTGGGTATGGCTACACCTTC	CASRQGAGYGYTF
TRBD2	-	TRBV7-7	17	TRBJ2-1	TGTGCTAGCAGCTTAGGCGGTAGCGGGACCCATGGGAATGAGCAGTTCTTC	CASSLGGSGTHGNEQFF
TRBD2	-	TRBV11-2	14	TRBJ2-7	TGTGCCAGCAGCCTAGCGGGAAGAACTTACGAGCAGTACTTC	CASSLAGRTYEQYF
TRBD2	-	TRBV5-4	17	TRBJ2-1	TGTGCCAGCAGCTTGGGTCTAGCGGGGGGCTCCTACAATGAGCAGTTCTTC	CASSLGLAGGSYNEQFF
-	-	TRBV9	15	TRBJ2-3	TGTGCCAGCAGCGTCGGTCGCGAGGGCGCAGATACGCAGTATTTT	CASSVGREGADTQYF
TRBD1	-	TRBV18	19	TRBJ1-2	TGTGCCAGCTCACCAGGGAGACAGGGTGAACGTTCCCTGTTAAGTGGCTACACCTTC	CASSPGRQGERSLLSGYTF
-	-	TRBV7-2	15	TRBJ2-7	TGTGCCAGCAGCTTAGGGACGGGAGTCACCTACGAGCAGTACTTC	CASSLGTGVTYEQYF
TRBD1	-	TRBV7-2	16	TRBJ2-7	TGTGCCAGCAGCAAACAAGCGACAGGGGGGCCCTACGAGCAGTACTTC	CASSKQATGGPYEQYF
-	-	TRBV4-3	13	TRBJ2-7	TGCGCCAGCAGCCAAGGCGGCCCCTACGAGCAGTACTTC	CASSQGGPYEQYF
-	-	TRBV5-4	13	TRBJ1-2	TGTGCCAGCAGCGATACCGAGGACTATGGCTACACCTTC	CASSDTEDYGYTF
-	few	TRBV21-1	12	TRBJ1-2	TGTGCCAGCAGCAAAGAAGGGGATGGCTACACCTTC	CASSKEGDGYTF
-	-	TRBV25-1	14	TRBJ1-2	TGTGCCAGCAGTGGGGCACAAGGCCCCTATGGCTACACCTTC	CASSGAQGPYGYTF
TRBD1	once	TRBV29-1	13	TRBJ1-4	TGCAGCGTTGGAAGGACAGGGGATGAAAAACTGTTTTTT	CSVGRTGDEKLFF
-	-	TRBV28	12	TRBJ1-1	TGTTCAACCAGTGTAGGGGCGAGTGAAGCTTTCTTT	CSTSVGASEAFF